The present entry profiles one T cell receptor (beta chain) with its context. Sequencing used immunoSEQ multiplex PCR; TCRdb keeps in-frame clones, though not all of them. The sample has 150,000 to 200,000 clones; more than 70% are singletons. The data belong to a study of cytotoxic CD8 clonotypes in ibrutinib-treated CLL. Between the trimmed V and J ends, which lost 1 base and 0 bases, there was a span of 16 bases. CDR1 and CDR2 (germline): MGHRA, YSYEKL. The CDR3 covers 18 residues. The gene calls are TRBV4-1 and TRBJ1-3; TRBD1 is a possible D gene (5 bases). The sequencing here drew on PBMCs, taken at disease progression, from a patient treated with ibrutinib. The receptor comes from a human donor with chronic lymphocytic leukemia. The CDR3 coding sequence is TGCGCCAGCAGCCAAGCGCTTACAAAGACAGTCTCTGGAAACACCATATATTTT. Translating gives CASSQALTKTVSGNTIYF.